The 8 T cell receptor beta chains in this list originate from one sample, sequenced in a study of T-cell memory formation after mild COVID-19. MiXCR, run by TCRdb on the 5' RACE reads, gives a single entry per CDR3 protein. Here the sample spans hundreds of thousands of distinct CDR3 sequences, 15% being singletons. The sample taken for sequencing was PBMCs or a T cell subset sorted from them (not recorded which). The receptor set was obtained from a man aged 18 to 30 who had mild COVID-19 (a few samples of this study predate the infection). Cell type and time point are not known.

V is TRBV14 and J is TRBJ2-4; D gene unclear. Trimming took 0 bases from V and 14 from J, leaving 14 bases between them. The CDR3 spans 13 residues. CDR1 is SGHDN and CDR2 is FVKESK in the germline V gene. Here the CDR3 reads CASSQDWQARKYF. The CDR3 nucleotides read TGTGCCAGCAGCCAAGATTGGCAGGCCAGGAAGTACTTC.

The rearrangement uses TRBV12-3 or TRBV12-4 and TRBJ1-2; perhaps TRBD1 as D (6 bases). V was shortened by 7 bases and J by 2 bases, with 11 bases between the two germline ends. The CDR3 is 13 residues long. The CDR3 sequence is CASNSQGNYGYTF. CDR3 sequence (DNA): TGTGCCAGCAATTCACAGGGAAACTATGGCTACACCTTC.

The chain is built from TRBV6-5 and TRBJ1-5; no definite D call. Germline loops: CDR1 MNHEY, CDR2 SVGAGI. Trimming removed 0 bases at V and 4 bases at J, with 7 bases between. The CDR3 covers 14 residues. DNA for the CDR3: TGTGCCAGCAGTTACTCTGAAGGAAATCAGCCCCAGCATTTT. It translates to CASSYSEGNQPQHF.

Only a few counts were recorded for this clonotype. This chain links TRBV7-2 with TRBJ1-1, with D maybe TRBD1 (5 bases). CDR3 length: 14 amino acids. Germline V CDR1 and CDR2: SGHTA, FQGNSA. Trimming stripped 5 bases from V and 1 base from J, with 11 bases between. The CDR3 region is CASSTRTPNTEAFF. In DNA, the CDR3 is TGTGCCAGCAGCACACGGACACCGAACACTGAAGCTTTCTTT. Supplemented by reference TRBV7-2 and TRBJ1-1, the full variable domain reads GAGVSQSPSNKVTEKGKDVELRCDPISGHTALYWYRQSLGQGLEFLIYFQGNSAPDKSGLPSDRFSAERTGGSVSTLTIQRTQQEDSAVYLCASSTRTPNTEAFFGQGTRLTVV.

The genes are TRBV4-1 and TRBJ1-5, with a tentative D call TRBD1 (5 bases). CDR1 MGHRA and CDR2 YSYEKL come from the germline V gene. V was pared by 0 bases and J by 4 bases, with 10 bases between. This CDR3 region has 15 residues. The CDR3 here is CASSQEWGGNQPQHF. In DNA form, the CDR3 reads TGCGCCAGCAGCCAAGAGTGGGGGGGGAATCAGCCCCAGCATTTT.

The J gene is TRBJ1-2, the V gene TRBV11-2, with D unresolved. V was clipped by 0 bases and J by 8 bases, with 13 bases between them. The CDR3 consists of 14 residues. Looked up from germline, CDR1 is SGHAT and CDR2 is FQNNGV. The DNA for the CDR3 is TGTGCCAGCAGCTTAGAGACGTACTCCAGGGGCTACACCTTC. Its translation: CASSLETYSRGYTF.

The V call is TRBV10-3, the J call TRBJ1-2, with TRBD1 matching 9 bases. CDR1 ENHRY and CDR2 SYGVKD come from the germline V gene. V gave up 0 bases and J gave up 10 bases; unmatched junction bases: 9. The CDR3 has 15 residues. This CDR3 is CAISESVDRDRDYTF. The CDR3 DNA reads TGTGCCATCAGTGAGTCAGTGGACAGGGACAGGGACTACACCTTC.

This sequence joins TRBV27 and TRBJ2-4; D possibly matches TRBD1 or TRBD2 (5 bases each). Germline lookup yields CDR1 MNHEY and CDR2 SMNVEV (reference sequence). The CDR3 extends over 19 amino acids. V dropped 1 base and J dropped 2 bases, with 21 bases sitting between them. The CDR3 loop is CASSLYPPASGAPKNIQYF. The DNA of the CDR3 is TGTGCCAGCAGTTTATATCCCCCGGCGTCCGGGGCACCCAAAAACATTCAGTACTTC.